These 5 T cell receptor beta chains originate from one sample sequenced in a study of cytomegalovirus exposure and HLA in healthy donors. 60 Vbeta and 13 Jbeta primers were used in PCR. Clones were sequenced by immunoSEQ multiplex PCR, and TCRdb holds only the in-frame ones, with some missing. Altogether 60,000 to 75,000 clones are present, 78% being singletons, with the ten largest covering about 8%. Sequencing was carried out using PBMCs. Receptors were obtained from a man between 18 and 35 years old in good health and CMV-seropositive.

The rearrangement uses TRBV6-1 and TRBJ1-4; D is undetermined. V dropped 2 bases and J dropped 7 bases, with 11 bases sitting between them. Germline CDR1 reads MNHNS; CDR2 reads SASEGT. The CDR3 contains 14 residues. DNA of the CDR3: TGTGCCAGCAGTGAAACCGGGATCGCTGAAAAACTGTTTTTT. Its protein is CASSETGIAEKLFF.

This clone was seen a few times. V usage is TRBV4-1 and J usage is TRBJ2-7; D perhaps matches TRBD2 (5 bases). The CDR3 has 16 residues. CDR1 is MGHRA and CDR2 is YSYEKL in the germline V gene. The V end was cut by 0 bases, the J end by 3 bases, with 15 bases between. Here the CDR3 reads CASSQDGREGIYEQYF. CDR3 nucleotide sequence: TGCGCCAGCAGCCAAGATGGGCGAGAGGGTATCTACGAGCAGTACTTC.

The chain links TRBV19 to TRBJ1-1, with a weak D call TRBD1 (6 bases). This CDR3 is built from 13 residues. The germline CDR1 and CDR2 sequences are LNHDA and SQIVND (reference sequence). Trimming shortened V by 10 bases and J by 0 bases, and 12 bases separated the two germline ends. CDR3 loop: CATKDRLNTEAFF. The CDR3 coding sequence is TGTGCCACTAAGGACAGATTGAACACTGAAGCTTTCTTT.

The CDR3 protein is CASSLTGTEGYTF. The CDR3 bases are TGTGCCAGTAGCCTGACAGGGACGGAAGGCTACACCTTC. The chain combines TRBV19 with TRBJ1-2; 7 bases are a match to TRBD1. With 6 bases clipped from V and 8 bases from J, the junction kept 9 bases outside the gene matches. Germline V lookup: CDR1 LNHDA, CDR2 SQIVND (reference sequence). The CDR3 spans 13 residues.

The chain links TRBV30 to TRBJ2-7; D not resolved. The CDR3 is 13 amino acids. The germline V gene has CDR1 GTSNPN and CDR2 SVGIG (reference sequence). Trimming removed 1 base at V and 2 bases at J, with 9 bases between. In nucleotides, the CDR3 is TGTGCCTGGAGTGGTCAGGCAACCTACGAGCAGTACTTC. Its protein product is CAWSGQATYEQYF.